This TCR beta chain is from a study of T cells after yellow fever vaccination. Study results and limitations: A weaker secondary response peaked on day 5, the primary on day 15. A large majority of primary-vaccination clones showed up again after the booster (about 96% CD4, roughly 91% CD8). Abundant bulk-population clonotypes could contaminate the FACS-sorted repertoires.

V lost 7 bases and J 5 bases, leaving 17 bases between the germline ends. Germline values: CDR1 SGHTA, CDR2 FQGNSA. This CDR3 contains 14 residues. TCRdb reprocessed the 5' RACE reads via MiXCR and lists one record per CDR3 protein. The table lists 150,000 or so distinct CDR3 sequences, around 7% of them singletons. This clonotype was picked up a small number of times. The antigen is undetermined. The material sequenced was CD4+ T cells sorted from PBMCs, taken about 5 days after the first yellow fever vaccination. The TCR sequence derives from a man younger than 35 who received the YFV17D yellow fever vaccine. The rearrangement links TRBV7-2 to TRBJ2-5; possibly TRBD1 or TRBD2 for D (6 bases each). CDR3 protein: CASMPFWGAETQYF. CDR3 sequence (DNA): TGTGCCAGCATGCCTTTCTGGGGGGCGGAGACCCAGTACTTC.